This T cell receptor (beta chain) was retrieved from a study of regulatory T cells in long-lasting Graves disease (dated by TCRdb to about 2021). For the wider study: Antithyroid drugs had been taken for less than 3 months by newly diagnosed Graves' disease patients. TCR sequencing covered some 13 persistent and roughly 20 newly diagnosed Graves' disease patients, about 35 samples in total. The study was conducted in China and was registered as a clinical trial. Persistent Graves' disease patients were compared with newly diagnosed Graves' disease patients by peripheral blood TCR sequencing and RNA sequencing.

This clonotype was seen repeatedly, ten times or more. Its antigen specificity is not known. No quality values exist for individual bases; no much larger clone is one base distant. Library preparation employed multiplex PCR. For sequencing, an Illumina HiSeq 4000 was employed. iRepertoire HTBI primers and Arm-PCR amplification of CDR3 regions were used to construct TCR beta libraries. Gel purification was performed on PCR products prior to sequencing. Per the source publication's procedure: Gene usage analysis of CDR3 amino acid clonotypes relied on the 55 to 80 TRBV and around 14 TRBJ segments identified across samples. Filtered high-quality paired reads were merged into contigs using COPE and FqMerger. BLAST was used to align contigs to IMGT TRBV, TRBD and TRBJ reference genes, with CDR3 defined following IMGT. Clonotypes above 0.1% frequency were classified as highly expanded clones. Repertoire diversity was measured by Shannon entropy, and V-J evenness by the Gini coefficient. A clonotype was considered public if more than one individual shared it. TCRdb reanalyzed the raw reads on its own, using fastp at Q25 for trimming and MiXCR for clone calling, and kept in-frame beta chains. Rows with a matching CDR3 protein are joined into one entry that keeps the most common DNA and genes. TCRdb's processing, not the authors' own work, is the source of the V and J calls. The sample includes approximately 480,000 distinct CDR3 sequences, with under 20% observed a single time. 9% to 15% of the sample is taken by the ten largest.

Points the paper makes about the study in general: Only the TCR beta chain was sequenced and analyzed. Compared with newly diagnosed patients, patients with persistent Graves' disease had lower TCR Shannon entropy and fewer highly expanded clones, which suggests clonal expansion. TRBV28, TRBJ1-2 and TRBJ2-5 were preferentially used in persistent disease, while TRBV20-1 and TRBJ2-1 were favored in newly diagnosed disease. The small sample size was acknowledged by the authors as a limitation that may reduce accuracy. Only peripheral blood was studied, because thyroid tissue, the primary lesion, was inaccessible. A larger number of public clonotypes was shared among persistent patients (more than 2,500) than among newly diagnosed patients (approximately 930).

The time point label, as the study defines it: newly diagnosed GD, antithyroid drugs for less than 3 months. For both TCR sequencing and RNA sequencing, RNA was extracted from PBMCs using TRIzol. The diagnosis of Graves' disease was made according to American Thyroid Association guidelines. Patients were recruited from an endocrinology department in Xi'an, China. From each patient, roughly 9 milliliters of peripheral blood was collected into an EDTA anticoagulant tube. Ficoll Paque Plus density gradient separation was used to isolate PBMCs, and no additional T cell sorting was done. An Agilent 2100 Bioanalyzer and agarose gel were used to check RNA quality, and a NanoDrop 2000 was used to measure RNA concentration. CDR3 length: 16 amino acids, cysteine to phenylalanine. Only the CDR3 portion is preserved as DNA: 48 bases, with reading frame beginning at the first base. CDR1 and CDR2 (DFQATT, SNEGSKA) derive from the germline V gene (reference sequence). Relative to germline, V is missing 0 bases and J is missing 3 bases, with 5 bases of the junction outside any gene match.

The same sample was also used in a study of T cells in Graves' hyperthyroidism and ophthalmopathy. Per the second study: Graves' hyperthyroidism was defined as stable when no progression to ophthalmopathy occurred over 18 months of follow-up. Hyperthyroidism patients were aged 18 to 65 years and newly diagnosed, with disease duration of less than 2 months. The study excluded patients with uncontrolled infections, other autoimmune diseases, pregnancy or lactation. Diagnoses relied on clinical symptoms, serum thyroxine and TRAb, thyroid ultrasound and orbital computed tomography. The first round of RT-PCR for the TCR CDR3 was performed with the HTBI primer set and the Qiagen OneStep RT-PCR kit. Most expanded thyroid clonotypes (frequency above 0.001) were also found in blood, which suggests that blood repertoires may mirror thyroid immune responses. A 13 V-J signature model separated ophthalmopathy from stable hyperthyroidism, with 87.88% sensitivity and 81% to 83% specificity in cross-validation and 80%/75% in testing. During validation, the model predicted progression to ophthalmopathy a median of around six months ahead of onset, with roughly 65% sensitivity and roughly 72% specificity. A discovery cohort of approximately 97 patients, about 40 with Graves' ophthalmopathy and fewer than 65 with stable Graves' hyperthyroidism, was used to find distinguishing TCR V-J signatures. Whether ophthalmopathy could be predicted prospectively was tested in an independent validation cohort made up of under 20 hyperthyroidism patients plus 17 patients who later progressed to ophthalmopathy. The approximately 98 discovery patients were randomly divided into training and test sets at a 7:3 ratio. In addition, the study compared T-cell repertoires in thyroid tissue and in blood from about 6 Graves' hyperthyroidism patients. After blood sampling, hyperthyroidism patients were treated with methimazole at a starting dose of 30 mg daily, and ophthalmopathy patients were treated with high-dose intravenous methylprednisolone. The libraries were constructed in a second round of multiplex PCR and then size-selected and purified. Libraries were sequenced paired-end with 100 bp reads on an Illumina HiSeq2000. SOAPnuke was used to process the raw data, throwing out any read that contained adapters or uncalled bases, had a mean Phred below 15, or lacked an exact constant-primer or identifier match. High-quality paired reads were merged with COPE v1.2.5, and unique nucleotide sequences were defined as clonotypes. Clonotypes were aligned to IMGT TRBV, TRBD and TRBJ reference segments using MiTCR v1.1. Only V-J combinations with frequency above 0.0001, covering approximately 99% of repertoires, were analysed. The TCS score was defined as the ratio of F50 (clonal expansion) to E x V (chaos), calculated using BLOSUM62-based TCRdist between CDR3 peptides within each V-J. Welch's t-statistics and random forest reduced 500 to 550 V-J features to 13, which were used in a naive Bayes classifier (R e1071). No statistical method was used to fix the sample size in advance, and group allocation was not hidden from the investigators. The paper describes TCR Vbeta CDR3 sequencing of 120 to 150 peripheral blood samples, made up of around 41 ophthalmopathy patients, 70 to 75 hyperthyroidism patients and some 17 progressor patients.

Sample: peripheral blood mononuclear cells (PBMCs), taken at new diagnosis, from a patient treated with antithyroid drugs. The clonotype originates from a man aged 40-49 years with Graves disease. Donor details come from another sample of the same person, matched by shared clones. The receptor chain draws on TRBV20-1 and TRBJ2-2, with 9 bases in between that match TRBD2. The nucleotides read TGCAGTGCTAGAGATCTAGCGGGACGTGACACCGGGGAGCTGTTTTTT. It translates to CSARDLAGRDTGELFF.